This is a list of T cell receptor beta chains from one sample in a study of cytotoxic CD8 clonotypes in ibrutinib-treated CLL. TCRdb's copy holds only in-frame clones and misses some; the assay was immunoSEQ multiplex PCR. The table records roughly 76,000 clones, approximately 80% of them present only once. Sequences were derived from PBMCs, sampled at disease progression, from a patient treated with ibrutinib. Source of these receptors: a human donor with chronic lymphocytic leukemia. The CDR3 runs from the conserved cysteine through the conserved F or W. The order of the fields is J gene, clone size, V gene, D gene, CDR3 DNA, CDR3 protein. D genes are given only for firm matches. Not every row has a clone size; where given, it reads once, few, many or a size class.

j_call: TRBJ1-3; clone_size: medium-sized; v_call: TRBV29-1; d_call: -; cdr3_nt: TGCAGCGTTGAAGGGGGCACAGCTGGAAACACCATATATTTT; cdr3_aa: CSVEGGTAGNTIYF
j_call: TRBJ2-4; clone_size: -; v_call: TRBV7-9; d_call: TRBD2; cdr3_nt: TGTGCCAGCAGCCCCCTCCGGGGGGAAGCCAAAAACATTCAGTACTTC; cdr3_aa: CASSPLRGEAKNIQYF
j_call: TRBJ2-1; clone_size: -; v_call: TRBV4-1; d_call: -; cdr3_nt: TGCGCCAGCAGCCAAGATCGGGGCCCGGAGCAGTTCTTC; cdr3_aa: CASSQDRGPEQFF
j_call: TRBJ2-7; clone_size: -; v_call: TRBV5-8; d_call: TRBD1; cdr3_nt: TGTGCCAGCAGCTTATATCGGACAGGGAGGTACGAGCAGTACTTC; cdr3_aa: CASSLYRTGRYEQYF
j_call: TRBJ1-5; clone_size: -; v_call: TRBV19; d_call: -; cdr3_nt: TGTGCCAGTAGTATAGATGAGGGATATAGCAATCAGCCCCAGCATTTT; cdr3_aa: CASSIDEGYSNQPQHF
j_call: TRBJ1-1; clone_size: -; v_call: TRBV5-6; d_call: -; cdr3_nt: TGTGCCAGCAGCTTGGGAGCGTTGGGCGCTGAAGCTTTCTTT; cdr3_aa: CASSLGALGAEAFF
j_call: TRBJ2-5; clone_size: -; v_call: TRBV7-7; d_call: -; cdr3_nt: TGTGCCAGCAGCCTCCAACATAACCAAGAGACCCAGTACTTC; cdr3_aa: CASSLQHNQETQYF
j_call: TRBJ1-5; clone_size: few; v_call: TRBV19; d_call: -; cdr3_nt: TGTGCCAGTAGTATACAGGGAAGCAATCAGCCCCAGCATTTT; cdr3_aa: CASSIQGSNQPQHF
j_call: TRBJ2-3; clone_size: -; v_call: TRBV10-3; d_call: -; cdr3_nt: TGTGCCATCAGTGAACTACCTGATACGCAGTATTTT; cdr3_aa: CAISELPDTQYF
j_call: TRBJ2-7; clone_size: -; v_call: TRBV6-5; d_call: -; cdr3_nt: TGTGCCAGCAGTCTCTCCGGGTCCTTGGACTACGAGCAGTACTTC; cdr3_aa: CASSLSGSLDYEQYF
j_call: TRBJ1-2; clone_size: -; v_call: TRBV5-1; d_call: -; cdr3_nt: TGCGCCAGCAGCTTGACAGGGCTGGGCTACACCTTC; cdr3_aa: CASSLTGLGYTF
j_call: TRBJ2-7; clone_size: -; v_call: TRBV4-2; d_call: -; cdr3_nt: TGTGCCAGCAGCCAAGCCAGGACTTGGAGCTCCTACGAGCAGTACTTC; cdr3_aa: CASSQARTWSSYEQYF
j_call: TRBJ2-2; clone_size: -; v_call: TRBV5-1; d_call: TRBD1; cdr3_nt: TGCGCCAGCAGCTTGGCGGGACAGGGGTTCACCGGGGAGCTGTTTTTT; cdr3_aa: CASSLAGQGFTGELFF
j_call: TRBJ2-7; clone_size: -; v_call: TRBV5-4; d_call: -; cdr3_nt: TGTGCCAGCAGCTTGGTAGGGACACATACCGCCTACGAGCAGTACTTC; cdr3_aa: CASSLVGTHTAYEQYF
j_call: TRBJ1-3; clone_size: once; v_call: TRBV4-1; d_call: -; cdr3_nt: TGCGCCAGCAGCCAAGATCGGGGCAGGGGAGCTGGAAACACCATATATTTT; cdr3_aa: CASSQDRGRGAGNTIYF
j_call: TRBJ1-1; clone_size: once; v_call: TRBV28; d_call: -; cdr3_nt: TGTGCCAGCAGCAGGGGAGACTGGAACACTGAAGCTTTCTTT; cdr3_aa: CASSRGDWNTEAFF
j_call: TRBJ1-2; clone_size: many; v_call: TRBV6-4; d_call: TRBD1; cdr3_nt: TGTGCCAGCAATCCGGGACAGGGCTATGGCTACACCTTC; cdr3_aa: CASNPGQGYGYTF
j_call: TRBJ2-7; clone_size: -; v_call: TRBV4-2; d_call: -; cdr3_nt: TGTGCCAGCAGTAGCGGCTCCTACGAGCAGTACTTC; cdr3_aa: CASSSGSYEQYF
j_call: TRBJ1-5; clone_size: -; v_call: TRBV29-1; d_call: -; cdr3_nt: TGCAGCGTTGTTGGGGCAGGGCAGCCCCAGCATTTT; cdr3_aa: CSVVGAGQPQHF
j_call: TRBJ1-4; clone_size: -; v_call: TRBV2; d_call: -; cdr3_nt: TGTGCCAACCTTAGGGCCCAGGGTGAAAAACTGTTTTTT; cdr3_aa: CANLRAQGEKLFF
j_call: TRBJ2-7; clone_size: -; v_call: TRBV7-9; d_call: TRBD1; cdr3_nt: TGTGCCAGCAGCTTTGGGCAGGGGGCCGACGAGCAGTACTTC; cdr3_aa: CASSFGQGADEQYF
j_call: TRBJ2-6; clone_size: few; v_call: TRBV10-3; d_call: -; cdr3_nt: TGTGCCATCAGTCCCGACCCAGGGGCCCGCTCCAACTCTGGGGCCAACGTCCTGACTTTC; cdr3_aa: CAISPDPGARSNSGANVLTF
j_call: TRBJ1-5; clone_size: -; v_call: TRBV5-1; d_call: -; cdr3_nt: TGCGCCAGCAGCTTGGGGTCCCCGGGTCAGCCCCAGCATTTT; cdr3_aa: CASSLGSPGQPQHF
j_call: TRBJ2-3; clone_size: -; v_call: TRBV11-2; d_call: -; cdr3_nt: TGTGCCAGCAGCTTAGACCTGGGGGATACGCAGTATTTT; cdr3_aa: CASSLDLGDTQYF
j_call: TRBJ2-1; clone_size: -; v_call: TRBV11-3; d_call: TRBD1; cdr3_nt: TGTGCCAGCAGCGGATACACAGGGGTGGAGCAGTTCTTC; cdr3_aa: CASSGYTGVEQFF
j_call: TRBJ1-2; clone_size: -; v_call: TRBV9; d_call: -; cdr3_nt: TGTGCCAGCAGCCCCGATCCGCAGGGCAACTATGGCTACACCTTC; cdr3_aa: CASSPDPQGNYGYTF
j_call: TRBJ1-2; clone_size: -; v_call: TRBV9; d_call: -; cdr3_nt: TGTGCCAGCAGCGTAGAGGTCAGAGCGTCCCCGGGCTATGGCTACACCTTC; cdr3_aa: CASSVEVRASPGYGYTF
j_call: TRBJ2-7; clone_size: -; v_call: TRBV10-3; d_call: -; cdr3_nt: TGTGCCATCGGGCGGGACAGCGACGAGCAGTACTTC; cdr3_aa: CAIGRDSDEQYF
j_call: TRBJ2-1; clone_size: -; v_call: TRBV7-9; d_call: TRBD2; cdr3_nt: TGTGCCAGCAGCGTACCGACTAGCGGGATATCCAATGAGCAGTTCTTC; cdr3_aa: CASSVPTSGISNEQFF
j_call: TRBJ2-1; clone_size: few; v_call: TRBV5-1; d_call: TRBD2; cdr3_nt: TGCGCCAGCAGCACCGGGACTAGTAGACACAATGAGCAGTTCTTC; cdr3_aa: CASSTGTSRHNEQFF
j_call: TRBJ2-7; clone_size: -; v_call: TRBV13; d_call: -; cdr3_nt: TGTGCCAGCAGCTTAGGCCTTAGTGTGAGTGAGCAGTACTTC; cdr3_aa: CASSLGLSVSEQYF
j_call: TRBJ2-5; clone_size: -; v_call: TRBV18; d_call: -; cdr3_nt: TGTGCCAGCTCACCACGGGCCACCCAAGAGACCCAGTACTTC; cdr3_aa: CASSPRATQETQYF
j_call: TRBJ2-3; clone_size: few; v_call: TRBV6-1; d_call: -; cdr3_nt: TGTGCCAGCAGTGAGGGAGACTTCTACCCGGATACGCAGTATTTT; cdr3_aa: CASSEGDFYPDTQYF
j_call: TRBJ2-3; clone_size: -; v_call: TRBV5-1; d_call: TRBD1; cdr3_nt: TGCGCCAGCAGCGCGGACAGGGTAAGAGCAGATACGCAGTATTTT; cdr3_aa: CASSADRVRADTQYF
j_call: TRBJ2-2; clone_size: -; v_call: TRBV6-5; d_call: -; cdr3_nt: TGTGCCAGCACCCAGCCTAGCGGGGAGCTGTTTTTT; cdr3_aa: CASTQPSGELFF
j_call: TRBJ2-3; clone_size: -; v_call: TRBV6-1; d_call: -; cdr3_nt: TGTGCCAGCAGTGAAAGAGGGCCGAGCACAGATACGCAGTATTTT; cdr3_aa: CASSERGPSTDTQYF
j_call: TRBJ1-5; clone_size: -; v_call: TRBV6-6; d_call: TRBD1; cdr3_nt: TGTGCCAGCAGTTCCCAGGGGGCTGGCAATCAGCCCCAGCATTTT; cdr3_aa: CASSSQGAGNQPQHF
j_call: TRBJ2-7; clone_size: -; v_call: TRBV27; d_call: -; cdr3_nt: TGTGCCAGCAGTTTAGTTAGAGTTGGGGAGCAGTACTTC; cdr3_aa: CASSLVRVGEQYF
j_call: TRBJ1-2; clone_size: few; v_call: TRBV19; d_call: -; cdr3_nt: TGTGCCAGTAGCCGACAGGCATTAAACTATGGCTACACCTTC; cdr3_aa: CASSRQALNYGYTF
j_call: TRBJ1-1; clone_size: -; v_call: TRBV5-4; d_call: -; cdr3_nt: TGTGCCAGCAGCGCACGGGGAGGGGAGGTTGAAGCTTTCTTT; cdr3_aa: CASSARGGEVEAFF
j_call: TRBJ1-4; clone_size: -; v_call: TRBV6-6; d_call: -; cdr3_nt: TGTGCCAGCAGTTACAGTGCAACTAATGAAAAACTGTTTTTT; cdr3_aa: CASSYSATNEKLFF
j_call: TRBJ2-7; clone_size: -; v_call: TRBV11-2; d_call: -; cdr3_nt: TGTGCCAGCAGCTTAGCTCCGCCTCCCGGCGAGCAGTACTTC; cdr3_aa: CASSLAPPPGEQYF
j_call: TRBJ1-4; clone_size: -; v_call: TRBV5-1; d_call: TRBD1; cdr3_nt: TGCGCCAGCAGCTCTGACAGGGCAGAAAAACTGTTTTTT; cdr3_aa: CASSSDRAEKLFF
j_call: TRBJ2-7; clone_size: -; v_call: TRBV6-4; d_call: TRBD2; cdr3_nt: TGTGCCAGCAGCCCCGGGGGGGCCGCAGACTACGAGCAGTACTTC; cdr3_aa: CASSPGGAADYEQYF
j_call: TRBJ2-3; clone_size: -; v_call: TRBV7-9; d_call: -; cdr3_nt: TGTGCCAGCAGCCCCCGCGGGCCAGATACGCAGTATTTT; cdr3_aa: CASSPRGPDTQYF
j_call: TRBJ1-1; clone_size: -; v_call: TRBV2; d_call: -; cdr3_nt: TGTGCCAGCACCGTCACAGGGAACACTGAAGCTTTCTTT; cdr3_aa: CASTVTGNTEAFF
j_call: TRBJ2-3; clone_size: -; v_call: TRBV4-1; d_call: TRBD2; cdr3_nt: TGCGCCAGCAGCCAAGATAGGGGGGTAGCGGGAGCTAAAGATACGCAGTATTTT; cdr3_aa: CASSQDRGVAGAKDTQYF
j_call: TRBJ2-7; clone_size: -; v_call: TRBV19; d_call: -; cdr3_nt: TGTGCCAGTAGTATAGGACTAGGCCACGCCTACGAGCAGTACTTC; cdr3_aa: CASSIGLGHAYEQYF
j_call: TRBJ1-1; clone_size: -; v_call: TRBV6-4; d_call: -; cdr3_nt: TGTGCCAGAAGAAAGGGGCTGAGCACTGAAGCTTTCTTT; cdr3_aa: CARRKGLSTEAFF
j_call: TRBJ1-5; clone_size: -; v_call: TRBV16; d_call: -; cdr3_nt: TGTGCCAGCAGCCAATCTGGCCGTGGAGATCAGCCCCAGCATTTT; cdr3_aa: CASSQSGRGDQPQHF
j_call: TRBJ2-1; clone_size: -; v_call: TRBV2; d_call: -; cdr3_nt: TGTGCCAGCAGTGGGGGCAGGTTCAATGAGCAGTTCTTC; cdr3_aa: CASSGGRFNEQFF
j_call: TRBJ1-1; clone_size: -; v_call: TRBV28; d_call: -; cdr3_nt: TGTGCCAGCATCAGGGTGGGGCCTGAAGCTTTCTTT; cdr3_aa: CASIRVGPEAFF
j_call: TRBJ2-3; clone_size: -; v_call: TRBV12-5; d_call: TRBD1; cdr3_nt: TGTGCTAGTGGTTTGGTCATACAGGGGTCAGATACGCAGTATTTT; cdr3_aa: CASGLVIQGSDTQYF
j_call: TRBJ2-3; clone_size: -; v_call: TRBV5-1; d_call: -; cdr3_nt: TGCGCCAGCAGCTTATTGATGGCAGATACGCAGTATTTT; cdr3_aa: CASSLLMADTQYF
j_call: TRBJ1-6; clone_size: -; v_call: TRBV23-1; d_call: TRBD1; cdr3_nt: TGCGCCAGCAGCAGGGACAGTTATAATTCACCCCTCCACTTT; cdr3_aa: CASSRDSYNSPLHF